The 18 T cell receptor beta chains in this list originate from one sample, sequenced in a study of T cell responses to AZD1222 COVID-19 vaccine (dated by TCRdb to 2020 to 2023). This sample's time point label indicates: baseline before first vaccination. Library method: the immunoSEQ multiplex PCR assay. This immuneACCESS table, as held by TCRdb, lists in-frame sequences with V and J called but not all clones. Of the missing ones, under half trace to an unresolved V gene in checked studies; the others have no known cause. The sample table shows about 140,000 clones, and over 85% are seen once. Together, the top ten hold about 2% of the sample. The sequenced sample was peripheral blood, obtained on day 0 of AZD1222 vaccination. The receptors stem from an adult in good health.

This chain connects TRBV12-2 to TRBJ1-5; TRBD1 is taken as the D call from the table, unchecked against the DNA. TRBV12-2 is reported as a pseudogene. The CDR3 covers 14 residues. The chain's CDR3 is CASRRRGRDQPQHF. CDR3 in DNA: TGTGCAAGTCGCCGAAGGGGGCGCGATCAGCCCCAGCATTTT.

V gene TRBV4-1 combines with J gene TRBJ1-3; the D is unclear. The CDR3 sequence is 14 residues long. With 4 bases removed from V and 4 bases from J, the gap between germline ends came to 11 bases. CDR1 is MGHRA and CDR2 is YSYEKL in the germline V gene. The CDR3 nucleotides are TGCGCCAGCAGCCCGCAAGAACCAGGAAACACCATATATTTT. Protein product: CASSPQEPGNTIYF.

A single count supports this clone. The chain carries TRBV29-1 and TRBJ1-2; 9 positions agree with TRBD1. Germline V gene sequence: CDR1 SQVTM, CDR2 ANQGSEA. The CDR3 is 13 residues long. The ends lost 6 bases at V and 1 base at J; junction bases unmatched: 3. The CDR3 nucleotides read TGCAGCGTGGACAGGGGCTTTAACTATGGCTACACCTTC. Translating it yields CSVDRGFNYGYTF.

The rearrangement joins TRBV5-1 to TRBJ1-2; the D gene is possibly TRBD1 (5 bases). Germline CDR1 reads SGHRS; CDR2 reads YFSETQ. This CDR3 spans 13 amino acids. V dropped 3 bases and J dropped 8 bases, with 14 bases sitting between them. CDR3 residues: CASSWDGAQGYTF. CDR3 coding DNA: TGCGCCAGCAGCTGGGATGGGGCGCAAGGCTACACCTTC.

This clone was seen a single time. The genes are TRBV3-1 (or the pseudogene TRBV3-2) and TRBJ1-2; TRBD1 might be the D (6 bases). V lost 0 bases to trimming and J lost 4 bases, with 12 bases between them. Germline CDR1 reads LGHDT; CDR2 reads YNNKEL (reference sequence). The CDR3 contains 15 residues. The CDR3 nucleotides read TGTGCCAGCAGCCAAGATCCGGGGGCTAGCTATGGCTACACCTTC. Protein product: CASSQDPGASYGYTF.

This chain connects TRBV19 to TRBJ1-1; D might be TRBD1 (6 bases). Germline V gene data show CDR1 as LNHDA and CDR2 as SQIVND (reference sequence). The CDR3 covers 13 residues. V lost 5 bases and J 11 bases, leaving 18 bases between the germline ends. The CDR3 sequence: CASSLDSSIAAFF. As DNA, the CDR3 is TGTGCCAGTAGTCTGGACAGTTCGATTGCTGCTTTCTTT.

A single count supports this clone. The chain is built from TRBV4-1 and TRBJ2-2; tentatively, D is TRBD2 (5 bases). The CDR3 runs 12 residues. The germline gives CDR1 MGHRA, CDR2 YSYEKL. Trimming pared 8 bases from V and 5 bases from J, leaving 9 bases between. CDR3 in DNA: TGCGCCAGCCATCCGGGGACCGGGGAGCTGTTTTTT. It specifies CASHPGTGELFF.

V is TRBV27 and J is TRBJ1-1; D is ambiguous. V was trimmed by 3 bases and J by 5 bases, leaving 7 bases between them. This CDR3 spans 12 amino acids. Per germline, CDR1 MNHEY and CDR2 SMNVEV (reference sequence). CDR3 sequence: CASSFVGTEAFF. The CDR3, as DNA: TGTGCCAGCAGTTTTGTCGGGACTGAAGCTTTCTTT.

The rearrangement uses TRBV6-5 and TRBJ1-4, with D maybe TRBD1 (6 bases). The CDR3 has 13 amino acids. Looked up from germline, CDR1 is MNHEY and CDR2 is SVGAGI. Between the trimmed V and J ends, which lost 10 bases and 3 bases, there was a span of 12 bases. The CDR3 here is CATRRGSNEKLFF. In DNA form, the CDR3 reads TGTGCCACTCGAAGGGGGTCTAATGAAAAACTGTTTTTT.

This clone was counted a single time. The chain combines TRBV5-1 with TRBJ1-2, with D uncertain. Germline V gives CDR1 SGHRS, CDR2 YFSETQ. This CDR3 has 13 amino acids. Trimming stripped 3 bases from V and 2 bases from J, with 8 bases between. Here the CDR3 reads CASSSSENYGYTF. Here the CDR3 DNA reads TGCGCCAGCAGCTCCTCAGAAAACTATGGCTACACCTTC.

The chain carries TRBV3-1 (or the pseudogene TRBV3-2) and TRBJ2-7, with D tentatively TRBD1 or TRBD2 (5 bases each). The CDR3 spans 15 residues. Germline loops: CDR1 LGHDT, CDR2 YNNKEL (reference sequence). The V gene lost 1 base and the J gene lost 7 bases, with 17 bases spanning the gap. The CDR3 DNA follows: TGTGCCAGCAGCCAAGGAGTCGGGGCTGGCGGGGAGCAGTACTTC. Translated, it gives CASSQGVGAGGEQYF.

This chain uses TRBV20-1 with TRBJ1-2; a possible D gene is TRBD1 (6 bases). Germline V gene lookup returns CDR1 DFQATT and CDR2 SNEGSKA (reference sequence). This CDR3 is built from 10 residues. V was trimmed by 5 bases and J by 8 bases, leaving 9 bases between them. This CDR3 reads CSAATGGYTF. CDR3 nucleotide sequence: TGCAGTGCTGCGACAGGAGGCTACACCTTC.

V gene TRBV6-5 combines with J gene TRBJ1-4, with D maybe TRBD1 (6 bases). Germline assignment: CDR1 MNHEY and CDR2 SVGAGI. CDR3 length: 14 residues. Trimming stripped 5 bases from V and 8 bases from J, with 15 bases between. CDR3 nucleotide sequence: TGTGCCAGCAGTCCCGACAGGCCCAGAGAAAAACTGTTTTTT. It specifies CASSPDRPREKLFF.

This chain connects TRBV6-2 or TRBV6-3 to TRBJ1-3; TRBD1 is a possible D gene (6 bases). This CDR3 spans 15 amino acids. Deletions cut 2 bases from V and 0 bases from J, with 8 bases between. The V gene's germline CDR1 is MNHEY and CDR2 SVGEGT. The CDR3 is CASSYADSSGNTIYF. CDR3 sequence (DNA): TGTGCCAGCAGTTACGCGGACAGCTCTGGAAACACCATATATTTT.

CDR3 sequence (DNA): TGTGCCAGTACCTCGGACGGATACTCTGGAAACACCATATATTTT. It yields the protein CASTSDGYSGNTIYF. The rearrangement uses TRBV19 and TRBJ1-3, with D hard to call. This CDR3 spans 15 amino acids. Trimming removed 7 bases at V and 0 bases at J, with 13 bases between. The germline V gene has CDR1 LNHDA and CDR2 SQIVND (reference sequence).

The gene calls are TRBV2 and TRBJ2-7; 8 bases are a match to TRBD1. The germline CDR1 and CDR2 sequences are SNHLY and FYNNEI. V gave up 7 bases and J gave up 4 bases; unmatched junction bases: 12. This CDR3 has 15 residues. DNA of the CDR3: TGTGCCAGCACCCCGGACAGGGATGATTTTTACGAGCAGTACTTC. Translating it yields CASTPDRDDFYEQYF.

The chain has TRBV7-3 and TRBJ1-1; unclear D gene. V dropped 4 bases and J dropped 1 base, with 7 bases sitting between them. Germline assignment: CDR1 SGHTA and CDR2 FQGTGA. CDR3 length: 13 amino acids. CDR3 loop: CASSSQRNTEAFF. CDR3 sequence (DNA): TGTGCCAGCAGCTCACAACGGAACACTGAAGCTTTCTTT.

V usage is TRBV3-1 (or the pseudogene TRBV3-2) and J usage is TRBJ1-1; a possible D gene is TRBD1 (5 bases). Trimming stripped 2 bases from V and 1 base from J, with 14 bases between. The CDR3 extends over 16 amino acids. Germline V gene data show CDR1 as LGHDT and CDR2 as YNNKEL (reference sequence). The CDR3 loop reads CASSQPLGAQNTEAFF. CDR3 in DNA: TGTGCCAGCAGCCAACCATTAGGGGCCCAGAACACTGAAGCTTTCTTT.